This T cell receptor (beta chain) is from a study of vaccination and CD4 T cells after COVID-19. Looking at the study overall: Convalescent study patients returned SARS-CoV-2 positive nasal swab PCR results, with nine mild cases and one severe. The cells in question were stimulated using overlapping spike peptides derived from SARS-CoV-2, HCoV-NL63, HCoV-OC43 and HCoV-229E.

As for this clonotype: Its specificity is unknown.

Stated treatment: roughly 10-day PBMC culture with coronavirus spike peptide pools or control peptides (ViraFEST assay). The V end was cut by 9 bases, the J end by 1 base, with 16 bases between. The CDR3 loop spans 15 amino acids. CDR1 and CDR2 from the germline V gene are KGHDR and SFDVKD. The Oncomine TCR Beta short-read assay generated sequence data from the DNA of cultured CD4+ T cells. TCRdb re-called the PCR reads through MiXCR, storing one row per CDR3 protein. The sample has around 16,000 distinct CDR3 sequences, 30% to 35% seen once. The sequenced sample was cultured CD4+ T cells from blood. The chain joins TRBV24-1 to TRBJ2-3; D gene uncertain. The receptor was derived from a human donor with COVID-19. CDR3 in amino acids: CATRPSGGGTDTQYF. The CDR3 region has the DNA TGTGCCACCCGGCCCAGTGGCGGTGGCACAGATACGCAGTATTTT.